This paragraph covers one T cell receptor (beta chain) sequence. The data originate from a study of blood T cell repertoires in COVID-19. About the research overall: Italy, Spain and the United States were the sources of the convalescent and acute COVID-19 samples.

Original analysis: Reference gene primers were amplified, and this amplification served to estimate nucleated cell counts. Sequencing was performed with immunoSEQ multiplex PCR; in TCRdb, only in-frame clones are kept and a portion is missing. The DNA was the basis for D and trimming; V, J and clone size are from that table. Of 85,000 to 130,000 clones detected, roughly four fifths appear once; the ten largest clones hold around 4.8%. The CDR3 runs to 14 residues. Germline CDR1 is GTSNPN and CDR2 is SVGIG (reference sequence). V was pared by 5 bases and J by 3 bases, with 16 bases between. V gene TRBV30 combines with J gene TRBJ1-2; D may be TRBD1 (6 bases). The specimen sequenced was peripheral blood. This receptor was identified in a man aged 55 to 70 with acute or convalescent COVID-19. CDR3 sequence: CAWDTGMYDYGYTF. For the CDR3, the DNA is TGTGCCTGGGACACAGGGATGTACGACTATGGCTACACCTTC.